Reported below is one T cell receptor (beta chain). Its antigen is still unknown. Nothing much larger sits one base from this clone, and base qualities are not available. This sample is part of a study of blood T cell repertoires in COVID-19 (dated by TCRdb to the early 2020s). With respect to the entire study: The collaborator samples originated in the United States, Italy and Spain and spanned the acute and convalescent phases of COVID-19. The material from the prospective study consisted of cDNA or gDNA derived from T cells, B-cell-depleted T cells, or PBMCs. Subjects who had been exposed to COVID-19, were actively infected with it, or had recovered from it provided the deeply sampled blood TCRbeta repertoires that made up the dataset. The repertoires were released in a freely available public database meant as a resource for research on the immune response to SARS-CoV-2. The samples were drawn from the first 160 participants of the ongoing ImmuneRACE study and from 950 to 1,500 subjects provided by 6 global collaborators. A de-identified subject ID, COVID-19 status, age in years and sex were almost always included in the sample metadata. HLA class I and class II types, where available, came from metadata supplied by the sample provider rather than from assay-based typing.

What the study reported, not specific to this receptor: The amount of clinical and demographic metadata varied by source and participant and was provided uncurated.

A second Seattle source provided samples from volunteer blood donors who had recovered from COVID-19. Whole blood was collected in K2EDTA tubes by collaborating institutions according to the institutions' own protocols. For TCRbeta analysis, collaborator samples were shipped as frozen whole blood, as isolated PBMCs, or as DNA extracted from either sample type. Including cysteine and phenylalanine, the CDR3 has 14 amino acids. Only the CDR3 portion is preserved as DNA: 42 bases, with reading frame beginning at the first base. The germline ends are 12 bases apart after V is trimmed by 4 bases and J by 2 bases. The germline V gene specifies SGHVS as CDR1 and FQNEAQ as CDR2. The immunoSEQ Assay, a bias-controlled multiplex PCR, was used to amplify TCRbeta CDR3 regions from genomic DNA. The study's processing was this. Within the assay, amplification of reference gene primers was used to estimate how many nucleated cells each sample contained. To quantify the absolute abundance of each unique TCRbeta CDR3 rearrangement, sequence reads were collapsed and filtered. For each sample, productive Simpson clonality was calculated as the square root of Simpson's diversity index over productive rearrangements. This is the immuneACCESS table as TCRdb keeps it, with only in-frame sequences that have V and J called. A part of the clones is gone; compared with another copy, unresolved V genes explain less than half, and the rest is unexplained. Clonal size and the V and J genes are those of that table, whereas D and trimming came from the DNA. The sample table holds some 87,000 clones, of which less than 85% were seen once. Together, the top ten hold about 8.4% of the sample.

The sequence links TRBV7-8 to TRBJ2-7; a weak D assignment points to TRBD2 (6 bases agree). Sequencing used peripheral blood. The source is a man aged 50-59 years who had recovered from COVID-19. The CDR3 region reads CASSYGGFTYEQYF. The nucleotides are TGTGCCAGCAGCTACGGAGGGTTTACCTACGAGCAGTACTTC.